This TCR beta chain was recorded in a study of CD8+ T cells in alopecia areata. The wider study: At a dose of 5 to 10 mg twice daily, oral tofacitinib was given to treated patients. Dosing spanned 6 to 18 months on tofacitinib, then 6 months off drug. Study-level findings and limits: Alopecia totalis/universalis scalp especially showed more expanded CD8+ clones than normal scalp. The study found TCR sharing across patients less clear than in mice, possibly for HLA reasons.

Trimming took 2 bases from V and 4 from J, leaving 5 bases between them. CDR1 and CDR2 (germline): SGHRS, YFSETQ. The CDR3 runs 12 residues. After isolation, RNA underwent reverse transcription to generate cDNA as the sequencing template. Using immunoSEQ multiplex PCR, the repertoire was profiled, and TCRdb retains in-frame clones only, with some absent. The data hold some 240,000 clones, with 57% observed a single time. On this clone: Its matching antigen is unknown.

The chain joins TRBV5-1 to TRBJ2-3; no firm D call. Sequencing was performed on CD4+ T cells sorted from blood, taken at week 0. The clonotype comes from a human donor with alopecia areata. The CDR3 is CASSLSSDTQYF. The CDR3 DNA reads TGCGCCAGCAGCTTATCTTCAGATACGCAGTATTTT.